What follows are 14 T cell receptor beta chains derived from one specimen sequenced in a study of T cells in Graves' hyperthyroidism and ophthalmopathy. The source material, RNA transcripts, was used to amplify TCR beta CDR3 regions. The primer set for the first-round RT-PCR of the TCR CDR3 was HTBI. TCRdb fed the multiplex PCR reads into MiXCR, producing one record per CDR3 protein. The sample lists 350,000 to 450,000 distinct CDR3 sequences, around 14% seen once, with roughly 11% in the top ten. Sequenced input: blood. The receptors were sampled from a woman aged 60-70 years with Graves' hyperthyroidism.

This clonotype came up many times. The CDR3 DNA is TGTGCCAGCAGTTCCCGTTACAGGGGTTTGAACACTGAAGCTTTCTTT. Its protein is CASSSRYRGLNTEAFF. The rearrangement links TRBV27 to TRBJ1-1; 7 bases match TRBD1. Germline-derived CDR1 and CDR2 are MNHEY and SMNVEV (reference sequence). The ends lost 4 bases at V and 0 bases at J; junction bases unmatched: 8. The CDR3 is 16 amino acids.

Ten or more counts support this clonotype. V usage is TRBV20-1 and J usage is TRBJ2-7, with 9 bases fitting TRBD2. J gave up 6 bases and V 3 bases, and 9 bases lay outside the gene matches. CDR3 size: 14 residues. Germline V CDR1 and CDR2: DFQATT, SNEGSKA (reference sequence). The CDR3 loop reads CSASPILAGREQYF. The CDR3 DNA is TGCAGTGCTAGCCCGATACTAGCGGGTCGCGAGCAGTACTTC.

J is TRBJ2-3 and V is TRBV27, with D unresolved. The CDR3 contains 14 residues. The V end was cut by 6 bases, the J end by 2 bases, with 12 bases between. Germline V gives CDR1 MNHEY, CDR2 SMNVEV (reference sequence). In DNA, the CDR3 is TGTGCCAGCAGAGGGTGGCTAGACACAGATACGCAGTATTTT. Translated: CASRGWLDTDTQYF.

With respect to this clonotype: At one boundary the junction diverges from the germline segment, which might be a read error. The DNA for the CDR3 is TGCGGTGCCGCGGGTGGGCAAGGTCAGCCCCAGCATTTT. As protein: CGAAGGQGQPQHF. This chain connects TRBV20-1 to TRBJ1-5; D is uncertain. The CDR3 runs 13 residues. CDR1 and CDR2 from the germline V gene are DFQATT and SNEGSKA (reference sequence).

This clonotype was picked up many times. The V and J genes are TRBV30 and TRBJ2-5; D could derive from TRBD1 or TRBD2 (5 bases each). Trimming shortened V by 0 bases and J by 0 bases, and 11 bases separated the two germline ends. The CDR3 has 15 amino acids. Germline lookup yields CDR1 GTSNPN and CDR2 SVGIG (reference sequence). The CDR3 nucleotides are TGTGCCTGGAGTGTAATGGGGACGCACCAAGAGACCCAGTACTTC. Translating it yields CAWSVMGTHQETQYF.

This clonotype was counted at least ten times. CDR3 coding DNA: TGCAGTGCCCAACAGCCGAACACTGAAGCTTTCTTT. This encodes CSAQQPNTEAFF. This chain connects TRBV20-1 to TRBJ1-1; D ambiguous. The CDR3 runs to 12 residues. The germline V gene encodes CDR1 DFQATT and CDR2 SNEGSKA (reference sequence). V dropped 6 bases and J dropped 1 base, with 9 bases sitting between them.

The CDR3 reads CASSPPDRAGPEAFF. CDR3 sequence (DNA): TGCGCCAGCAGTCCTCCGGACAGGGCGGGGCCTGAAGCTTTCTTT. The V gene is TRBV5-1, the J gene TRBJ1-1; 8 nucleotides align to TRBD1. Germline CDR1 is SGHRS and CDR2 is YFSETQ. There are 15 residues in the CDR3. Trimming at V came to 5 bases and at J to 6 bases, leaving 12 bases not matched to a gene.

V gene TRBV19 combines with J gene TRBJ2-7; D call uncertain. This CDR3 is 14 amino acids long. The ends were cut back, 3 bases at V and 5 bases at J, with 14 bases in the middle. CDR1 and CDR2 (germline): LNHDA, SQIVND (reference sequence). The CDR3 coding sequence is TGTGCCAGTAGTATCGTACTGCATGGACACGAGCAGTACTTC. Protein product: CASSIVLHGHEQYF.

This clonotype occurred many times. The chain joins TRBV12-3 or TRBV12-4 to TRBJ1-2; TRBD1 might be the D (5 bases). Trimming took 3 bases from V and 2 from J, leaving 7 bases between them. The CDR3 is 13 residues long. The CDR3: CASSFDSNYGYTF. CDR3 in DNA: TGTGCCAGCAGTTTTGACAGCAACTATGGCTACACCTTC.

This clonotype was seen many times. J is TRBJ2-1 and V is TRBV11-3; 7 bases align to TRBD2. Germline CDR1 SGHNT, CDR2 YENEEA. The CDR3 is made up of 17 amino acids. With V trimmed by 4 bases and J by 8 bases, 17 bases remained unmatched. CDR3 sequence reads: CASSWGERERPSDEQFF. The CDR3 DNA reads TGTGCCAGCAGCTGGGGGGAGCGGGAACGTCCGAGCGATGAGCAGTTCTTC.

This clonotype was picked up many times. The CDR3 DNA reads TGTGCCAGCAGTTTTATTAATATGAACACTGAAGCTTTCTTT. It encodes CASSFINMNTEAFF. V usage is TRBV28 and J usage is TRBJ1-1; D call uncertain. This CDR3 is built from 14 residues. V lost 3 bases and J 0 bases, leaving 8 bases between the germline ends. Germline V gene sequence: CDR1 MDHEN, CDR2 SYDVKM. Looking up the rest from reference TRBV28 and TRBJ1-1 gives the full variable domain: DVKVTQSSRYLVKRTGEKVFLECVQDMDHENMFWYRQDPGLGLRLIYFSYDVKMKEKGDIPEGYSVSREKKERFSLILESASTNQTSMYLCASSFINMNTEAFFGQGTRLTVV.

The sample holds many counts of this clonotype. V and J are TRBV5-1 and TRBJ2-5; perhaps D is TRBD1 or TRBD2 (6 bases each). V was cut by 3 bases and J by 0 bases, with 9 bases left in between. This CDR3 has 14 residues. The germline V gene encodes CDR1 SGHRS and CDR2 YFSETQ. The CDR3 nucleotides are TGCGCCAGCAGCTCGGGGGCCCACCAAGAGACCCAGTACTTC. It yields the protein CASSSGAHQETQYF.

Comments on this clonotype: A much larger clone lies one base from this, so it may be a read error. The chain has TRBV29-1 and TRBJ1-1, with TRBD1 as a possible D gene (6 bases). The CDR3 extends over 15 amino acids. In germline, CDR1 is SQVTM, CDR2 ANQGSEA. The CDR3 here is CSASYRVGPNTEDFF. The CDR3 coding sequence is TGCAGCGCTTCATACAGGGTGGGGCCGAACACTGAAGATTTCTTT.

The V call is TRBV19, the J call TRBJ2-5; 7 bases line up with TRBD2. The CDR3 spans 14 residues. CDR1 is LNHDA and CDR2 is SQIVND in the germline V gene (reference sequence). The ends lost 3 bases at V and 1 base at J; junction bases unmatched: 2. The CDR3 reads CASSIAGVQETQYF. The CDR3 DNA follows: TGTGCCAGTAGTATCGCGGGGGTCCAAGAGACCCAGTACTTC.